This TCR beta chain was captured by sequencing in a study of cytomegalovirus exposure and HLA in healthy donors. General study findings and limits: An analysis that came later showed most CMV-associated TCR beta chains appearing HLA-restricted.

The primer mix had 60 Vbeta and 13 Jbeta primers. In the original analysis: Later, tens of millions of unique TCR beta chains were counted in an analysis, and some 10 million of them were shared. TCRdb keeps only in-frame clones here, not all; method: immunoSEQ multiplex PCR. V and J calls and clone size are those listed in that table; D and trimming were worked out from the DNA. This table holds around 170,000 clones, approximately 80% found once. With regard to this clone: Antigen: not known.

The material sequenced was PBMCs. This TCR was sampled from a woman under 30 in good health and CMV-seronegative.

The CDR3 coding sequence is TGTGCCACCAGCAGAGATCGACCAGCGGGGGGGCACAATGAGCAGTTCTTC. Encoded protein: CATSRDRPAGGHNEQFF. The chain carries TRBV15 and TRBJ2-1, with TRBD2 matching over 10 bases. The CDR3 has 17 residues. Germline-derived CDR1 and CDR2 are LNHNV and YYDKDF (reference sequence). The trim removed 0 bases at V and 5 bases at J, leaving 7 bases unmatched.